This T cell receptor (beta chain) is from a study of OX40 agonist ivuxolimab in advanced cancers. Whole-study context: Patients got intravenous ivuxolimab at 0.01 to 10 mg/kg every 2 weeks. Patients receiving dose escalation had hepatocellular carcinoma, melanoma, renal cell or head and neck cancer. Allowance was made for prior anti-PD-1, anti-PD-L1 or anti-CTLA-4 therapy, and 40% to 45% had some. Overall study findings and caveats: Clones of CD4+ and CD8+ blood T cells grew by week 6 at doses of 0.1 to 3.0 mg/kg.

In this sample, this clone turned up once. The antigen remains undetermined. Here immunoSEQ multiplex PCR was the method, and the copy in TCRdb shows in-frame clones only, minus some. The table records some 66,000 clones, 75% to 90% of them present only once. The CDR3 totals 13 residues. In germline, CDR1 is ENHRY, CDR2 SYGVKD. Unmatched junction bases numbered 6, after V lost 5 bases and J lost 6 bases. This TCR was sampled from an adult with an advanced solid tumor such as melanoma, head and neck, liver or kidney cancer. The sequences come from CD4+ or CD8+ T cells sorted from blood, collected in a trial of the OX40 agonist ivuxolimab. V gene TRBV10-3 combines with J gene TRBJ1-2, with 7 bases fitting TRBD1. As DNA, the CDR3 is TGTGCCATCAGTAGAGGACAGGCTGATGGCTACACCTTC. This sequence encodes CAISRGQADGYTF.